This T cell receptor (beta chain) was documented in a study of PD-L1 blockade in urothelial cancer. The method was immunoSEQ multiplex PCR; TCRdb's version includes in-frame clones alone and lacks a portion of them. The table lists tens of thousands of clones, approximately 78% of them singletons. Noted time point: pretreatment peripheral blood. The germline V gene encodes CDR1 SQVTM and CDR2 ANQGSEA. This CDR3 contains 15 residues. V shed 3 bases and J 4 bases; nucleotides not matched to a gene: 11. This material consisted of PBMCs, taken around atezolizumab (anti-PD-L1) treatment. The chain carries TRBV29-1 and TRBJ2-7, with TRBD2 identical over 8 bases. The receptor was derived from a man in his fifties or sixties with urothelial cancer. CDR3 sequence reads: CSVEGGGSGAYEQYF. The CDR3 region has the DNA TGCAGCGTTGAGGGGGGGGGTAGCGGGGCTTACGAGCAGTACTTC.